The entry below describes one TCR beta chain. Only in-frame clones appear in the TCRdb table, and some are missing; sequencing was by immunoSEQ multiplex PCR. The sample holds approximately 150,000 clones, about 91% seen once. This sample is part of a study of control samples from healthy donors and cancer patients. Germline V gives CDR1 MNHEY, CDR2 SVGAGI. V was cut by 5 bases and J by 0 bases, with 13 bases left in between. CDR3 length equals 15 residues. The chain couples TRBV6-5 to TRBJ1-2; a possible D gene is TRBD1 (5 bases). The sample was blood. The TCR sequence derives from a young man in good health. CDR3 sequence: CASSMGPVSNYGYTF. The CDR3 DNA is TGTGCCAGCAGTATGGGACCTGTATCTAACTATGGCTACACCTTC.